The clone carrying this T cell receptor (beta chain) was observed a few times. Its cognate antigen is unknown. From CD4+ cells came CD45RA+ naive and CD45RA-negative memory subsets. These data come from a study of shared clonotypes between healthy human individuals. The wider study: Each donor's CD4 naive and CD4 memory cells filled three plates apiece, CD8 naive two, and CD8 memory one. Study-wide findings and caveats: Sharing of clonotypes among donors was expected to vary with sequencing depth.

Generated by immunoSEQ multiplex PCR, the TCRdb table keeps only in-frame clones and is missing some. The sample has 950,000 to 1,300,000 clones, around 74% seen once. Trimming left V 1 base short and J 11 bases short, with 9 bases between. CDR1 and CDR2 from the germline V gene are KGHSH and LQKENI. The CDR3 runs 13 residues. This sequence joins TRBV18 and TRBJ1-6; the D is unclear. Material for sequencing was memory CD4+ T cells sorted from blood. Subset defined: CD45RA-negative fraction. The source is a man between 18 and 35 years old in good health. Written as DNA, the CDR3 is TGTGCCAGCTCACCACTTGGAGTTCCACCCCTCCACTTT. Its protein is CASSPLGVPPLHF.